Here is one T cell receptor (beta chain) with its context. Its specificity is not known. CD4+ cell separation produced CD45RA+ naive and CD45RA-negative memory subsets. The sample is drawn from a study of shared clonotypes between healthy human individuals. Study background: The composition of the donors was a couple of women and a few men aged 18 to 49.

Measured with immunoSEQ multiplex PCR; TCRdb has only the in-frame clones, and not every one. In the table there are around 2.5 million clones, 93% of which are singletons. Germline assignment: CDR1 LNHNV and CDR2 YYDKDF (reference sequence). This CDR3 region has 18 residues. With V trimmed by 0 bases and J by 6 bases, 16 bases remained unmatched. General study points: Estimated clonotype richness was generally higher in naive than memory subsets. Shared clonotypes across all four donors exceeded non-shared ones in generation probability.

The specimen sequenced was naive CD4+ T cells from PBMCs. As for subset: CD45RA+ positively selected. The receptor comes from a man younger than 35 in good health. Some clones in this sample may be carry-over from other donors' samples. The rearrangement joins TRBV15 to TRBJ1-1, with 7 positions matching TRBD1. The chain's CDR3 is CATSRDKARTGGTAEAFF. The CDR3 coding sequence is TGTGCCACCAGCAGAGACAAGGCAAGGACAGGAGGGACGGCTGAAGCTTTCTTT.